The following is a T cell receptor (beta chain) sequence with its context. In the study's own analysis: Reference gene primer amplification in the assay estimated nucleated cell counts. The repertoire was sequenced with immunoSEQ multiplex PCR; TCRdb's copy has only in-frame clones and lacks some. V and J calls and clone size come straight from that table; D and trimming were deduced from the DNA. The sample records around 160,000 clones, around 84% being singletons. Trimming stripped 5 bases from V and 5 bases from J, with 12 bases between. Germline V lookup: CDR1 KGHSH, CDR2 LQKENI. The CDR3 runs to 13 residues. The sample belongs to a study of blood T cell repertoires in COVID-19. About the research overall: The United States, Italy and Spain provided the acute and convalescent COVID-19 samples. Nucleic acid was either cDNA or gDNA, and it came from T cells, B-cell-depleted T cells, or PBMCs.

The sequenced sample consisted of peripheral blood. This receptor was obtained from a man aged 55 to 70 with active or convalescent COVID-19. J is TRBJ1-1 and V is TRBV18, with D maybe TRBD1 (5 bases). This CDR3 is CASSSRQRTEAFF. The CDR3 region has the DNA TGTGCCAGCTCATCTAGACAGAGGACTGAAGCTTTCTTT.